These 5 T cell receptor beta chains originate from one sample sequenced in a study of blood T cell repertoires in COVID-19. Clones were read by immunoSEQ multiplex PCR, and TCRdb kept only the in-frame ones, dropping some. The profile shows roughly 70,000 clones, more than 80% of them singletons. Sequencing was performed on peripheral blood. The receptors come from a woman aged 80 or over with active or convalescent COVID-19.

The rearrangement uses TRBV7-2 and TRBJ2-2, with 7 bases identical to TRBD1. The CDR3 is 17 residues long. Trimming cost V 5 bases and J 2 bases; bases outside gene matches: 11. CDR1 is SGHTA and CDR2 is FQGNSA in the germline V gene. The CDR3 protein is CASSPAPTGANTGELFF. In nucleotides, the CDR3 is TGTGCCAGCAGCCCTGCCCCTACAGGGGCAAACACCGGGGAGCTGTTTTTT.

The CDR3 is CASSGFGNTGELFF. As DNA, the CDR3 is TGTGCCAGCTCAGGATTTGGAAACACCGGGGAGCTGTTTTTT. J is TRBJ2-2 and V is TRBV2; D remains unclear. The V end lost 8 bases, the J end lost 2 bases, and 12 bases lay between the germline ends. Germline loops: CDR1 SNHLY, CDR2 FYNNEI. This CDR3 contains 14 residues.

CDR3 sequence reads: CASSPGTGFNEKLFF. In DNA, the CDR3 is TGTGCCAGCAGTCCCGGGACAGGGTTTAATGAAAAACTGTTTTTT. This chain uses TRBV27 with TRBJ1-4; TRBD1 matches at 9 bases. The CDR3 has 15 amino acids. Germline V lookup: CDR1 MNHEY, CDR2 SMNVEV (reference sequence). The ends lost 5 bases at V and 4 bases at J; junction bases unmatched: 5.

CDR3 sequence reads: CASRSGTNSYEQYF. CDR3 sequence (DNA): TGTGCCAGCAGGTCCGGGACTAACTCCTACGAGCAGTACTTC. This rearrangement joins TRBV7-2 to TRBJ2-7; 7 nucleotides match TRBD2. The V gene end was trimmed by 6 bases and the J gene end by 0 bases; junction bases not matched to a gene: 5. Germline lookup yields CDR1 SGHTA and CDR2 FQGNSA. The CDR3 extends over 14 amino acids.

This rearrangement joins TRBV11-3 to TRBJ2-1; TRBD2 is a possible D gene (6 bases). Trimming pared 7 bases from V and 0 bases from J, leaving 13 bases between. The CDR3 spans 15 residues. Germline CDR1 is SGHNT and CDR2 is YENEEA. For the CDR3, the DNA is TGTGCCAGCATCCCCGGAGGGAGCTCCTACAATGAGCAGTTCTTC. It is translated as CASIPGGSSYNEQFF.